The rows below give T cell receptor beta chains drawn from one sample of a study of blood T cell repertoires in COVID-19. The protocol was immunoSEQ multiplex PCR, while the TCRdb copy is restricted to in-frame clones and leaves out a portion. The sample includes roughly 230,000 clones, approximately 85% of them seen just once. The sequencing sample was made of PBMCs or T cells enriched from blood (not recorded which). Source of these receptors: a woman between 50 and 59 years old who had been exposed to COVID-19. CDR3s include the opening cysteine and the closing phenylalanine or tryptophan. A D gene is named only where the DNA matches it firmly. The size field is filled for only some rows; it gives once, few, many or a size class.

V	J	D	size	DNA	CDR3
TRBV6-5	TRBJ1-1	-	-	TGTGCCAGCAGCCCGACAAATGATCGCACTGAAGCTTTCTTT	CASSPTNDRTEAFF
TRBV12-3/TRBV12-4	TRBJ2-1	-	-	TGTGCCAGCAGTCCGTCTATCGGGAATGAGCAGTTCTTC	CASSPSIGNEQFF
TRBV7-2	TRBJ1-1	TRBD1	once	TGTGCCAGCAGCCGCGACAGGGGAAGGACTGAAGCTTTCTTT	CASSRDRGRTEAFF
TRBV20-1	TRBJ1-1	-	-	TGCAGGCCCACAGGGTTTGGTGAAGCTTTCTTT	CRPTGFGEAFF
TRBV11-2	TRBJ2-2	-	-	TGTGCCAGCAGGAGCACCCCGAACACCGGGGAGCTGTTTTTT	CASRSTPNTGELFF
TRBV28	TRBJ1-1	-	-	TGTGCCAGCCAGCAGTCGACAGCAGGCACTGAAGCTTTCTTT	CASQQSTAGTEAFF
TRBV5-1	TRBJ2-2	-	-	TGCGCCAGCAGCTCCCTACTAGGGACCGGGGAGCTGTTTTTT	CASSSLLGTGELFF
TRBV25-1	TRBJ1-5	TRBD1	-	TGTGCCAGCAGTGATTCAGGGGGAGGTCAGCCCCAGCATTTT	CASSDSGGGQPQHF
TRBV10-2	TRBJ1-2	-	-	TGCGCCAGCAGGGCGGGTGGGGTAGGAGGCTACACCTTC	CASRAGGVGGYTF
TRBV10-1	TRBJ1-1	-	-	TGCGCCAGCAGACAGGGAGCTTTCTTT	CASRQGAFF
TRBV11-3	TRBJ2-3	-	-	TGTGCCAGCAGCCAGGGTGGGACTCTGCAGTATTTT	CASSQGGTLQYF
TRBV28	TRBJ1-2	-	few	TGTGCCAGCAGTTTAGCAGGCGATTTCTATGGCTACACCTTC	CASSLAGDFYGYTF
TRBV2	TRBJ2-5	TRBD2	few	TGTGCCAGCCAACTAGCGGGGGGGCTTGAGACCCAGTACTTC	CASQLAGGLETQYF
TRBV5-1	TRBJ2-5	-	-	TGCGCCAGCAGCTTGGCGATGGCGGGGTGGCAAGAGACCCAGTACTTC	CASSLAMAGWQETQYF
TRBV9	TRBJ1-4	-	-	TGTGCCAGCAGCCCCCGGGAAGGAACTAATGAAAAACTGTTTTTT	CASSPREGTNEKLFF
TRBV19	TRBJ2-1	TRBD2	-	TGTGCCAGTACCCGACGGGGTAGCGGGGGGGCCTACCCCAATGAGCAGTTCTTC	CASTRRGSGGAYPNEQFF
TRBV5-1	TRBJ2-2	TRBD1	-	TGCGCCAGCAGCCCAAACCTCGACAGGGCGGGCGGGGAGCTGTTTTTT	CASSPNLDRAGGELFF
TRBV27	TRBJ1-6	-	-	TGTGCCAGCAGCGGGCGGGGGGAAAATTCACCCCTCCACTTT	CASSGRGENSPLHF